This TCR beta chain is drawn from a study of blood T cell repertoires in COVID-19. Turning to the study itself: Samples of COVID-19 (acute and convalescent) were obtained from the United States, Italy and Spain.

Clones were read by immunoSEQ multiplex PCR, and TCRdb kept only the in-frame ones, dropping some. Of 150,000 or so clones in the sample, approximately 85% were seen once. The sample was peripheral blood. This TCR came from a man aged 55-75 years with COVID-19, enrolled during active disease.

In DNA form, the CDR3 reads TGTGCCAGCAGCCGCTCCCCCGCAGGAGGCTCTGGAAACACCATATATTTT. Protein: CASSRSPAGGSGNTIYF. This chain joins TRBV27 and TRBJ1-3; D gene ambiguous. CDR3 length: 17 residues. Germline V gene lookup returns CDR1 MNHEY and CDR2 SMNVEV (reference sequence). Trimming took 6 bases from V and 0 from J, leaving 18 bases between them.